The T cell receptor (beta chain) described here comes from a study of cytomegalovirus exposure and HLA in healthy donors. In germline, CDR1 is MRHNA, CDR2 SNTAGT. The CDR3 is 15 amino acids. Trimming cost V 5 bases and J 1 base; bases outside gene matches: 4. A few counts support this clone. Profiled with immunoSEQ multiplex PCR; TCRdb holds only in-frame clones, not every one. The sample has roughly 250,000 clones, around 86% seen once; the top ten hold about 1.2%. The chain joins TRBV6-4 to TRBJ2-3; 9 bases agree with TRBD2. This sequence originates from a woman aged 30 to 39 in good health and CMV-seropositive. The source material was PBMCs. Written as DNA, the CDR3 is TGTGCCAGCAGTCGAGCGGGAGGCGGCACAGATACGCAGTATTTT. It codes for CASSRAGGGTDTQYF.